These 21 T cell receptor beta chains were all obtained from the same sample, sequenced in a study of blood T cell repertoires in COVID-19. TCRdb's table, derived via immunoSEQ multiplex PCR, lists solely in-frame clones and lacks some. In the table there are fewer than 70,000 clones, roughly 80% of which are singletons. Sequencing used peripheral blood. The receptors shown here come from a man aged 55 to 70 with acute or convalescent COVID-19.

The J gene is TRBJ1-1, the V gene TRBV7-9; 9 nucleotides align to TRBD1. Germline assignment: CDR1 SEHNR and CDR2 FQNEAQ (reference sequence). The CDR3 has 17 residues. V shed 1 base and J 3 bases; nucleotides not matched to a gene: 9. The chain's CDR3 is CASSLGRTGGADTEAFF. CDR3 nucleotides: TGTGCCAGCAGCTTAGGGCGAACAGGGGGCGCGGACACTGAAGCTTTCTTT.

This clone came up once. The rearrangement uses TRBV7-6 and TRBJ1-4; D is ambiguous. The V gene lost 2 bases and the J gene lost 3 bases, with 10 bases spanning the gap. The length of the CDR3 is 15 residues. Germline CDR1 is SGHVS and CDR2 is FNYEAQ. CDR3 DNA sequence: TGTGCCAGCAGCTTATCTCCGGGAGCTAATGAAAAACTGTTTTTT. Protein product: CASSLSPGANEKLFF.

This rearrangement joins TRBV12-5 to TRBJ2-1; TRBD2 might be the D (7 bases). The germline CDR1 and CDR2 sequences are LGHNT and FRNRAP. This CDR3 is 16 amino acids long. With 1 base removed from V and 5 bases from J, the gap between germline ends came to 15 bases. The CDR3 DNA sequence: TGTGCTAGTGGTTTGGCAGGGGCTAGCGGCCACAATGAGCAGTTCTTC. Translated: CASGLAGASGHNEQFF.

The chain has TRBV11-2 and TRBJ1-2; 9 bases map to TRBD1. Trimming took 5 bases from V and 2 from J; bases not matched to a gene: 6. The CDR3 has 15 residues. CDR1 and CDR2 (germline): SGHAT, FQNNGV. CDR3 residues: CASSPRTGANYGYTF. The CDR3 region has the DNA TGTGCCAGCAGCCCTCGGACAGGGGCGAACTATGGCTACACCTTC.

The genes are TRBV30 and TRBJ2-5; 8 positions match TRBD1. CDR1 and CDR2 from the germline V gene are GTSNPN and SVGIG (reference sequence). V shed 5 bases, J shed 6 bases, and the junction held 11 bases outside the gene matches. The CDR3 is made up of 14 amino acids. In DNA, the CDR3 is TGTGCCTGGTCTACTGGCAGGGGGCCTCAGACCCAGTACTTC. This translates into CAWSTGRGPQTQYF.

The CDR3 nucleotides read TGCGCCAGCAGCATGACTAGCGGGGGGCACACAGATACGCAGTATTTT. Amino acids: CASSMTSGGHTDTQYF. The chain carries TRBV5-1 and TRBJ2-3; the match to TRBD2 covers 13 bases. V gave up 4 bases and J gave up 2 bases; unmatched junction bases: 4. The CDR3 runs to 16 residues. Germline V lookup: CDR1 SGHRS, CDR2 YFSETQ.

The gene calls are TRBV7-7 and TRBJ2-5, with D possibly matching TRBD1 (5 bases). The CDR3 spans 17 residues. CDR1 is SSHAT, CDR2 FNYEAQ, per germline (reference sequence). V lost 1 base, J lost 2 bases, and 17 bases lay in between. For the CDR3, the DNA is TGTGCCAGCAGCTTAGAAGCCGCGACAGCCAATCAAGAGACCCAGTACTTC. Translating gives CASSLEAATANQETQYF.

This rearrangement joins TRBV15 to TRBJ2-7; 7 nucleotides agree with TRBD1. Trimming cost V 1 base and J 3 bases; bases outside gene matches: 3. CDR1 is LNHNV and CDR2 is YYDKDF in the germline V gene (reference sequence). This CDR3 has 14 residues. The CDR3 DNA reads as TGTGCCACCAGCAGAGCCCGGACAGGCTACGAGCAGTACTTC. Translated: CATSRARTGYEQYF. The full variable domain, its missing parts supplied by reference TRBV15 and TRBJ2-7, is DAMVIQNPRYQVTQFGKPVTLSCSQTLNHNVMYWYQQKSSQAPKLLFHYYDKDFNNEADTPDNFQSRRPNTSFCFLDIRSPGLGDTAMYLCATSRARTGYEQYFGPGTRLTVT.

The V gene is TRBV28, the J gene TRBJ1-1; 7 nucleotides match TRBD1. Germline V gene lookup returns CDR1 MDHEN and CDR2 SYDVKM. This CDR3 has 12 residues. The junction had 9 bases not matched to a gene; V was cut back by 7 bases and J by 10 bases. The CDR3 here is CASTTGAQGAFF. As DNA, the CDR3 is TGTGCCAGCACTACAGGGGCCCAGGGAGCTTTCTTT.

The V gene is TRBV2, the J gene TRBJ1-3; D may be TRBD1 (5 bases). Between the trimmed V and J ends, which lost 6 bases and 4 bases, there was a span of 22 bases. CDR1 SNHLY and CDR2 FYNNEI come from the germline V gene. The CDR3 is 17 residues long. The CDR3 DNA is TGTGCCAGCAGCCTCCAGGGAGGGGACTTCGGAGGAAACACCATATATTTT. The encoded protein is CASSLQGGDFGGNTIYF.

This CDR3 reads CASSSSDRDSEKLFF. The CDR3 DNA is TGTGCCAGCAGCTCCTCGGACAGGGACAGTGAAAAACTGTTTTTT. This sequence joins TRBV7-3 and TRBJ1-4; 8 positions agree with TRBD1. The CDR3 consists of 15 residues. The V gene end was trimmed by 4 bases and the J gene end by 7 bases; junction bases not matched to a gene: 8. Germline V gene sequence: CDR1 SGHTA, CDR2 FQGTGA.

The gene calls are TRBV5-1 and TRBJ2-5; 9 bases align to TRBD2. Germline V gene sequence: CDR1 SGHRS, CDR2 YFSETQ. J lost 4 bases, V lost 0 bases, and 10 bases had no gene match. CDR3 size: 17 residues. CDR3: CASSLGYAGGLIETQYF. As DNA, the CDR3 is TGCGCCAGCAGCTTGGGATACGCGGGGGGGCTAATAGAGACCCAGTACTTC.

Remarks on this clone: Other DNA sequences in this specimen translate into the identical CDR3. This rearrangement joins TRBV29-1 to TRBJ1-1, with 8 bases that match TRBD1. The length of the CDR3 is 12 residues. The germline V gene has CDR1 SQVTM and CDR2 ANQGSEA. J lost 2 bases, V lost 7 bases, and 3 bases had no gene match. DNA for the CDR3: TGCAGCGGCGGACAGGGAAACACTGAAGCTTTCTTT. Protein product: CSGGQGNTEAFF.

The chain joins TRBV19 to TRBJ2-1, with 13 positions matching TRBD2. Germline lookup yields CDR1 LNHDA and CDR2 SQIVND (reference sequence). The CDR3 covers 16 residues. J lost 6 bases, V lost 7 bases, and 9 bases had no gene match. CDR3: CASTATSGGALNEQFF. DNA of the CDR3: TGTGCCAGTACGGCTACTAGCGGGGGGGCCCTCAATGAGCAGTTCTTC.

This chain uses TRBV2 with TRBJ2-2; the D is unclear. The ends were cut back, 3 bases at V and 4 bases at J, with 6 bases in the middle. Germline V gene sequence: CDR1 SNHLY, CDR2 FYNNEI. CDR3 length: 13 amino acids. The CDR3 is CASSERRTGELFF. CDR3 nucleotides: TGTGCCAGCAGTGAGAGGCGCACCGGGGAGCTGTTTTTT.

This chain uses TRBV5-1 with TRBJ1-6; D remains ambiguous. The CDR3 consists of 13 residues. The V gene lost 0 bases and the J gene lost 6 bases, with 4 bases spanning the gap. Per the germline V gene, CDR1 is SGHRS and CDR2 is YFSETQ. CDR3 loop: CASSLDTNSPLHF. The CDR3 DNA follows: TGCGCCAGCAGCTTGGACACTAATTCACCCCTCCACTTT.

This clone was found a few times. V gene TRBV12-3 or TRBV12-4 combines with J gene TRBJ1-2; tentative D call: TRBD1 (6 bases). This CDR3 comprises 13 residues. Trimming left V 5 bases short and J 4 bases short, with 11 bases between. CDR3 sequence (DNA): TGTGCCAGCAGTCCCAGACAGGCCTATGGCTACACCTTC. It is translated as CASSPRQAYGYTF.

The CDR3 is CASSQDPGSGYTF. In DNA form, the CDR3 reads TGTGCCAGCAGCCAAGACCCAGGATCCGGCTACACCTTC. This chain connects TRBV4-2 to TRBJ1-2, with D uncertain. CDR3 size: 13 residues. CDR1 is LGHNA and CDR2 is YNFKEQ in the germline V gene. The V end lost 0 bases, the J end lost 8 bases, and 10 bases lay between the germline ends.

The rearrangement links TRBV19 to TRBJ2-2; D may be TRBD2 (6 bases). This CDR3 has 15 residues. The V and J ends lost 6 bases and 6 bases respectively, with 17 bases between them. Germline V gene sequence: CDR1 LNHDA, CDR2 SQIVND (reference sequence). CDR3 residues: CASSLEAGLAGELFF. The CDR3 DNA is TGTGCCAGTAGCCTAGAGGCGGGGCTCGCCGGGGAGCTGTTTTTT.

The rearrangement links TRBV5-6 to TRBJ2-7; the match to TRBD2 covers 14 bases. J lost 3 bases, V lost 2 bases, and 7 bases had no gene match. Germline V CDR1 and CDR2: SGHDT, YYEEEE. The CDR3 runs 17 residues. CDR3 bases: TGTGCCAGCAGCTTCGGGACTAGCGGGGGAGGTATCTACGAGCAGTACTTC. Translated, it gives CASSFGTSGGGIYEQYF.

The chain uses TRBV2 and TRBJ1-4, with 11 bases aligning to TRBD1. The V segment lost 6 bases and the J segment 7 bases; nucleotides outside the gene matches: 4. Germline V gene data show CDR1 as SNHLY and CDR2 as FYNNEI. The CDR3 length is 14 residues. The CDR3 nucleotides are TGTGCCAGCAGCGGACAGGGGGCGTTTGAAAAACTGTTTTTT. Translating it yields CASSGQGAFEKLFF.